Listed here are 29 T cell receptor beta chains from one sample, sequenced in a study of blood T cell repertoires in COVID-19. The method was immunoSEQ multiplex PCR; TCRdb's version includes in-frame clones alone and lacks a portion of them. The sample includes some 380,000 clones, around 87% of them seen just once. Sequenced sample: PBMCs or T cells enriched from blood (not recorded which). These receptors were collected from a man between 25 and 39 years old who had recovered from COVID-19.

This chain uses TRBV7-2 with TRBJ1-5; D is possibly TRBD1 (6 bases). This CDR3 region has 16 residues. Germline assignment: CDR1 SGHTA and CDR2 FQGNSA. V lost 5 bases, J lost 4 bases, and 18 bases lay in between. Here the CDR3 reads CASSRGGAPYNQPQHF. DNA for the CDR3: TGTGCCAGCAGCCGGGGGGGGGCCCCCTATAATCAGCCCCAGCATTTT.

The CDR3 DNA is TGCGCCAGCAGCTTTCAGGACTCCTATAATTCACCCCTCCACTTT. It codes for CASSFQDSYNSPLHF. The V gene is TRBV5-1, the J gene TRBJ1-6; D gene uncertain. Per the germline V gene, CDR1 is SGHRS and CDR2 is YFSETQ. This CDR3 is 15 amino acids long. Trimming left V 2 bases short and J 0 bases short, with 6 bases between.

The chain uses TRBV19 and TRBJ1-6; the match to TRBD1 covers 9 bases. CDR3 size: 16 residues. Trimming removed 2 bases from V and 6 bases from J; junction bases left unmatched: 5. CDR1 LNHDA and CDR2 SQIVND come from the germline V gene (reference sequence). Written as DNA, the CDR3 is TGTGCCAGTAGTATAAACCCGGGACAGGGTAATTCACCCCTCCACTTT. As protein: CASSINPGQGNSPLHF.

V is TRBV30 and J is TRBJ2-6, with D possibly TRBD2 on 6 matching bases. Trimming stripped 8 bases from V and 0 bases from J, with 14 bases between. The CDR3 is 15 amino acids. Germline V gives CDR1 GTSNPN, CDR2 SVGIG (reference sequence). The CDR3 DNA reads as TGTGCCAGAAAGGAGGGGAGCTCTGGGGCCAACGTCCTGACTTTC. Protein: CARKEGSSGANVLTF.

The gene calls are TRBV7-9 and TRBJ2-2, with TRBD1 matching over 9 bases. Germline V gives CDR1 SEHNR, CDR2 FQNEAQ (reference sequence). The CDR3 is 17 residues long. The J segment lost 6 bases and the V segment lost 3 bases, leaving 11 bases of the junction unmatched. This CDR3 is CASSFPRDRVIPGELFF. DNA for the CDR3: TGTGCCAGCAGCTTCCCTCGGGACAGGGTTATTCCCGGGGAGCTGTTTTTT.

CDR3 coding DNA: TGTGCCAGCACCCCAACCCCCACTTCAAACACCGGGGAGCTGTTTTTT. Translation: CASTPTPTSNTGELFF. The gene calls are TRBV5-6 and TRBJ2-2; no firm D call. V shed 6 bases and J shed 2 bases, with 17 bases lying between them. The CDR3 consists of 16 residues. Germline V gives CDR1 SGHDT, CDR2 YYEEEE.

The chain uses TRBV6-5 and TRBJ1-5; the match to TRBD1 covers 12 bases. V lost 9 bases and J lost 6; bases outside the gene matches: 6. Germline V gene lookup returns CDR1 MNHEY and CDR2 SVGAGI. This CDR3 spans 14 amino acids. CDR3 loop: CASRGQGAGQPQHF. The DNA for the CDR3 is TGTGCCAGTAGGGGACAGGGGGCTGGTCAGCCCCAGCATTTT.

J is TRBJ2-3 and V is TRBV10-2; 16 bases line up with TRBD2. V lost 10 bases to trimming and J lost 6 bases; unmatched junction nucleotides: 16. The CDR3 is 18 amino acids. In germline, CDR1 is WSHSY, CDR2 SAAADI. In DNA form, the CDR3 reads TGCGCCACCCGACAGGGGACTAGCGGGGGGGCGGTTTGGGATACGCAGTATTTT. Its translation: CATRQGTSGGAVWDTQYF.

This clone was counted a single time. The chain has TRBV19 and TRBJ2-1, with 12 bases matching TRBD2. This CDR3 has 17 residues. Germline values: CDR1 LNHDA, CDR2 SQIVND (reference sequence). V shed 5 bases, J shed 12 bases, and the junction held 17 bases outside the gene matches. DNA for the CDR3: TGTGCCAGTAGTCTCGCTAGCGGGGGGGCCTTGTTATCCTGGCAGTTCTTC. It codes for CASSLASGGALLSWQFF.

The CDR3 reads CASSGGAPNTEAFF. The CDR3 DNA sequence: TGTGCCAGCAGCGGTGGGGCCCCGAACACTGAAGCTTTCTTT. J is TRBJ1-1 and V is TRBV2, with D maybe TRBD1 (5 bases). V was cut by 6 bases and J by 1 base, with 12 bases left in between. The CDR3 runs to 14 residues. CDR1 SNHLY and CDR2 FYNNEI come from the germline V gene.

CDR3 DNA: TGTGCCAGCAGCTTGGAATTCGCGGGAGACACTGAAGCTTTCTTT. Amino acid sequence: CASSLEFAGDTEAFF. The chain is built from TRBV5-6 and TRBJ1-1; D call uncertain. This CDR3 has 15 amino acids. V was cut by 0 bases and J by 3 bases, with 12 bases left in between. Germline V gene sequence: CDR1 SGHDT, CDR2 YYEEEE.

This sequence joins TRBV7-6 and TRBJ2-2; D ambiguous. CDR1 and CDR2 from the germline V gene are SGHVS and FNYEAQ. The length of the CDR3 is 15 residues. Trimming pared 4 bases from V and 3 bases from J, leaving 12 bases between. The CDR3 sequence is CASSSEDTYTGELFF. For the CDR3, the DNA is TGTGCCAGCAGCTCCGAAGACACTTACACCGGGGAGCTGTTTTTT.

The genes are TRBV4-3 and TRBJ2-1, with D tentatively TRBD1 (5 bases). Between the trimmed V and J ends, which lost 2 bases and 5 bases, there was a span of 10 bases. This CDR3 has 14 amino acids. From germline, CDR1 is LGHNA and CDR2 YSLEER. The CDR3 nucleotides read TGCGCCAGCAGCCAAAGTTTAGGGGACAATGAGCAGTTCTTC. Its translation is CASSQSLGDNEQFF.

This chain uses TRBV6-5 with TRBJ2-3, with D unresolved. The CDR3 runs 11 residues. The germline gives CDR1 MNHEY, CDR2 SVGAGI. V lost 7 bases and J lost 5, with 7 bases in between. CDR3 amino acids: CASTYIDTQYF. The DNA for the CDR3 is TGTGCCAGCACCTATATAGATACGCAGTATTTT.

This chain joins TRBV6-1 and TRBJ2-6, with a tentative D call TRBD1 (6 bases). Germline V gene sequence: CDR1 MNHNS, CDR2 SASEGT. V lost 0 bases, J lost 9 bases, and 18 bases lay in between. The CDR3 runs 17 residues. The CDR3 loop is CASSEALGAGTVNVLTF. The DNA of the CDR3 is TGTGCCAGCAGTGAAGCGTTGGGGGCAGGGACGGTCAACGTCCTGACTTTC.

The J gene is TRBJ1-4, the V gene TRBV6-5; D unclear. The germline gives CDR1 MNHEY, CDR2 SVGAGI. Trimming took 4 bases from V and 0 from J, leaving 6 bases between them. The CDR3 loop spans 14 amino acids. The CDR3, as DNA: TGTGCCAGCAGTTCAACAGCAACTAATGAAAAACTGTTTTTT. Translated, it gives CASSSTATNEKLFF.

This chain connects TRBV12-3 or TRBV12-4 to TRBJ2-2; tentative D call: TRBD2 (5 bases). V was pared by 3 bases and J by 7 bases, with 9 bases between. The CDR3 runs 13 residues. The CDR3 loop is CASSLGAGGELFF. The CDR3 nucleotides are TGTGCCAGCAGTTTGGGAGCTGGCGGGGAGCTGTTTTTT.

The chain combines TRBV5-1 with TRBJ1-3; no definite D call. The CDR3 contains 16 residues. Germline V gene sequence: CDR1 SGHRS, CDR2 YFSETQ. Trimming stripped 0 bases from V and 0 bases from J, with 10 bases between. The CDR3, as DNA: TGCGCCAGCAGCTTGGCATTCAGCGACTCTGGAAACACCATATATTTT. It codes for CASSLAFSDSGNTIYF.

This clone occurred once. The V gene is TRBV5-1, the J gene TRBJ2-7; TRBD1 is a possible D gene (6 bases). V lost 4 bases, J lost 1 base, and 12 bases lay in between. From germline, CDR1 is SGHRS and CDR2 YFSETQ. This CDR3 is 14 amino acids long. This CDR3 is CASSPFDRSYEQYF. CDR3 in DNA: TGCGCCAGCAGCCCCTTTGACAGGTCCTACGAGCAGTACTTC.

The CDR3 DNA sequence: TGTGCCAGCAGCCGCCAGACTAGTGACTACACCTTC. Protein: CASSRQTSDYTF. This chain connects TRBV14 to TRBJ1-2; the D is unclear. Germline V CDR1 and CDR2: SGHDN, FVKESK. V was cut by 4 bases and J by 10 bases, with 13 bases left in between. The CDR3 length is 12 residues.

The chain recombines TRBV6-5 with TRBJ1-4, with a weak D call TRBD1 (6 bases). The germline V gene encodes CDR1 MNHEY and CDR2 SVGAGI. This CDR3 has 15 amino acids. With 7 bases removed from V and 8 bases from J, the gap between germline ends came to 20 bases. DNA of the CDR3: TGTGCCAGCACCAAAGGCAGGGGAATCGGGGAAAAACTGTTTTTT. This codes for CASTKGRGIGEKLFF.

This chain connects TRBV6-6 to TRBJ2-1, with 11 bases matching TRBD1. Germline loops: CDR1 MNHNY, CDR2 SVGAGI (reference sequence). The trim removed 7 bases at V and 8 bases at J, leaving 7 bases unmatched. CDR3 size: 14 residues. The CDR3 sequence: CASKKGQGADEQFF. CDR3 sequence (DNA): TGTGCCAGCAAAAAAGGACAGGGGGCAGATGAGCAGTTCTTC.

The CDR3 loop is CASSHPGLGNEQFF. For the CDR3, the DNA is TGTGCCAGCAGCCATCCGGGACTCGGCAATGAGCAGTTCTTC. The chain combines TRBV11-3 with TRBJ2-1; D is possibly TRBD2 (6 bases). The V gene lost 5 bases and the J gene lost 6 bases, with 14 bases spanning the gap. This CDR3 has 14 amino acids. The germline V gene encodes CDR1 SGHNT and CDR2 YENEEA.

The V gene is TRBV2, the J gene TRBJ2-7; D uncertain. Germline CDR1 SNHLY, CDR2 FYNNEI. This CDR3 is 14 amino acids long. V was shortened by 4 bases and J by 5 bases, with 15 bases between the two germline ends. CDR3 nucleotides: TGTGCCAGCAGTGGATTGAGAGGTGGCGACGAGCAGTACTTC. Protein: CASSGLRGGDEQYF.

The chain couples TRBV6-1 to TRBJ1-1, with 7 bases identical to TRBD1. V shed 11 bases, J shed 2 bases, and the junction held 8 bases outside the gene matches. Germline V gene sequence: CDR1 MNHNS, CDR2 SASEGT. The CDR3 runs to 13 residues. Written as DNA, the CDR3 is TGTGCCGCAGGGGGGTCGGATAACACTGAAGCTTTCTTT. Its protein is CAAGGSDNTEAFF.

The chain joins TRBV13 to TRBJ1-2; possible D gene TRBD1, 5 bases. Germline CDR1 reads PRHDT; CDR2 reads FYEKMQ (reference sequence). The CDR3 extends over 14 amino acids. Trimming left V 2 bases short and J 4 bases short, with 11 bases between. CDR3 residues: CASSLKGVVYGYTF. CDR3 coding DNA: TGTGCCAGCAGCTTAAAAGGGGTGGTCTATGGCTACACCTTC.

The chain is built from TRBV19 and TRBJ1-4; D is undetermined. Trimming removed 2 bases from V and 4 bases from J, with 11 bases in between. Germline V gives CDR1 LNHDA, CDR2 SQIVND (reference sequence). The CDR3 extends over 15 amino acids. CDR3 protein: CASSINGGFNEKLFF. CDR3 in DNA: TGTGCCAGTAGTATAAACGGAGGATTTAATGAAAAACTGTTTTTT.

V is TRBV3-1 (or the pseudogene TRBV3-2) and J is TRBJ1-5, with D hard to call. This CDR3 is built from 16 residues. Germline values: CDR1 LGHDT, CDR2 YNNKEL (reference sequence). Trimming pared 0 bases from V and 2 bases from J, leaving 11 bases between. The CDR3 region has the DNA TGTGCCAGCAGCCAAGATCTGACAATCGGCAATCAGCCCCAGCATTTT. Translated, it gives CASSQDLTIGNQPQHF.

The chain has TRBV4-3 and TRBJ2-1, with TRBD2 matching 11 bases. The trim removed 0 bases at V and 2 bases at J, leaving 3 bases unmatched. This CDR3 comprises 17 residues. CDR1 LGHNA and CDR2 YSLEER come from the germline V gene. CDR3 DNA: TGCGCCAGCAGCCAAGAACTAGCGGGGGACCCCTACAATGAGCAGTTCTTC. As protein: CASSQELAGDPYNEQFF.